The 30 T cell receptor beta chains below all came from one sample that was sequenced in a study of T cells expressing NK-cell markers. TCRdb reworked the 5' RACE reads into one entry per CDR3 protein, no DNA. Its clone listing holds 500,000 to 700,000 distinct CDR3 sequences. Source material: blood T cells: a sorted CD56 or NKG2C T cell subset, CD4+ or CD8+ T cells, or bulk PBMC T cells (not recorded which). Every receptor here comes from a man between 18 and 29 years old in good health.

The chain links TRBV27 to TRBJ1-5. CDR1 MNHEY and CDR2 SMNVEV come from the germline V gene (reference sequence). The CDR3 has 14 residues. The CDR3 loop reads CASSSGDWNQPQHF.

The gene calls are TRBV20-1 and TRBJ2-7. The CDR3 is 12 amino acids. The germline V gene encodes CDR1 DFQATT and CDR2 SNEGSKA (reference sequence). CDR3: CSAREGFYEQYF.

The chain carries TRBV12-3 or TRBV12-4 and TRBJ2-7. This CDR3 spans 13 amino acids. CDR3 in amino acids: CASKKREHYEQYF.

The rearrangement uses TRBV18 and TRBJ1-2. This CDR3 is built from 15 residues. Germline V gene sequence: CDR1 KGHSH, CDR2 LQKENI. CDR3 sequence reads: CASSHAGNSFHGYTF.

The chain combines TRBV25-1 with TRBJ2-1; TCRdb's D gene call, TRBD2, goes unchecked for lack of DNA. This CDR3 region has 17 residues. From germline, CDR1 is MGHDK and CDR2 SYGVNS. CDR3: CASSEYRGSFGHNEQFF.

The V call is TRBV3-1, the J call TRBJ2-1; TCRdb's assignment of TRBD2 cannot be checked, as there is no DNA. This CDR3 comprises 14 residues. Germline V gene data show CDR1 as LGHDT and CDR2 as YNNKEL (reference sequence). CDR3: CASSRGTADNEQFF.

The chain links TRBV25-1 to TRBJ1-4; TCRdb's D gene call, TRBD1, goes unchecked for lack of DNA. Germline-derived CDR1 and CDR2 are MGHDK and SYGVNS. This CDR3 has 14 residues. CDR3 loop: CASSRQGAREKLFF.

The chain carries TRBV7-2 and TRBJ2-7; TCRdb gives TRBD2 as the D gene, but with no DNA this cannot be confirmed. CDR1 is SGHTA and CDR2 is FQGNSA in the germline V gene. The CDR3 loop spans 13 amino acids. This CDR3 is CASSPAGTYEQYF.

The J gene is TRBJ2-1, the V gene TRBV5-6; the D call of TRBD1 rests on TCRdb alone, since no DNA is present to check it. The CDR3 is 13 residues long. CDR1 is SGHDT, CDR2 YYEEEE, per germline. CDR3 in amino acids: CASSWDRAGEQFF.

The V call is TRBV7-2, the J call TRBJ2-1; TCRdb names TRBD1, which stays unverified in the absence of DNA. In germline, CDR1 is SGHTA, CDR2 FQGNSA. This CDR3 spans 16 amino acids. This chain's CDR3 is CASSLDPSSQGDEQFF.

The chain combines TRBV30 with TRBJ2-1; with no DNA, the TCRdb D assignment of TRBD2 cannot be verified. There are 16 residues in the CDR3. The germline gives CDR1 GTSNPN, CDR2 SVGIG (reference sequence). CDR3 loop: CAWSVDWAGDSNEQFF.

The V gene is TRBV7-2, the J gene TRBJ2-7; TCRdb designates TRBD1, a call that cannot be tested without DNA. Germline CDR1 and CDR2: SGHTA and FQGNSA. The CDR3 extends over 14 amino acids. The CDR3 sequence is CASSLRGSRDEQYF.

This rearrangement joins TRBV6-2 or TRBV6-3 to TRBJ1-2; the TCRdb call, TRBD1, lacks DNA for checking. The germline V gene has CDR1 MNHEY and CDR2 SVGEGT. CDR3 length: 18 residues. The CDR3 is CASSYSSGDRGLFYGYTF.

J is TRBJ2-2 and V is TRBV5-1; TCRdb selects TRBD2, and the lack of DNA leaves this call unchecked. The CDR3 totals 15 residues. Per the germline V gene, CDR1 is SGHRS and CDR2 is YFSETQ. CDR3 sequence: CASSLELDNTGELFF.

CDR3 sequence: CASSLRTGLGANVLTF. J is TRBJ2-6 and V is TRBV7-3; TCRdb indicates TRBD1, and absent DNA this call remains unverified. This CDR3 region has 16 residues. The V gene's germline CDR1 is SGHTA and CDR2 FQGTGA.

This chain links TRBV25-1 with TRBJ1-5; there is no DNA to check the TCRdb D call of TRBD1. There are 13 residues in the CDR3. Germline assignment: CDR1 MGHDK and CDR2 SYGVNS. The CDR3 loop reads CASSWTGNQPQHF.

The chain employs TRBV19 and TRBJ2-1. The CDR3 has 11 amino acids. The germline V gene has CDR1 LNHDA and CDR2 SQIVND (reference sequence). The CDR3 is CASSSMLEQFF.

The chain carries TRBV5-1 and TRBJ2-6; as DNA is missing, the TRBD1 call by TCRdb cannot be tested. This CDR3 spans 17 amino acids. From germline, CDR1 is SGHRS and CDR2 YFSETQ. This CDR3 is CASSTGQGLSGANVLTF.

V gene TRBV5-4 combines with J gene TRBJ2-1; with no DNA, the TCRdb D assignment of TRBD1 cannot be verified. In germline, CDR1 is SGHNT, CDR2 YYREEE (reference sequence). This CDR3 region has 13 residues. CDR3 amino acids: CASSPLGEDEQFF.

The chain recombines TRBV11-3 with TRBJ2-7. Per the germline V gene, CDR1 is SGHNT and CDR2 is YENEEA. CDR3 length equals 15 residues. The CDR3 sequence is CASSFLGSSSYEQYF.

The V call is TRBV12-3 or TRBV12-4, the J call TRBJ2-1; TCRdb's D call, TRBD1, is unchecked because there is no DNA. The CDR3 runs 15 residues. CDR3 in amino acids: CASSSPGQGSDEQFF.

The chain uses TRBV5-5 and TRBJ2-5; the D gene TCRdb calls, TRBD2, cannot be checked with no DNA. CDR3 size: 16 residues. The germline V gene encodes CDR1 SGHKS and CDR2 YYEKEE (reference sequence). CDR3 sequence reads: CASSFRPTSEGETQYF.

The V gene is TRBV21-1, the J gene TRBJ1-1; without DNA, the TCRdb call of TRBD1 cannot be checked. TRBV21-1 counts as a pseudogene. The CDR3 is 14 amino acids. This CDR3 reads CASSNIQGIPEAFF.

The genes are TRBV4-3 and TRBJ2-4; TCRdb proposes TRBD2, but this gene call is untestable without DNA. This CDR3 is built from 15 residues. Germline CDR1 reads LGHNA; CDR2 reads YSLEER. The CDR3 spells CASSREGGGVNIQYF.

The chain uses TRBV6-5 and TRBJ2-2; TCRdb selects TRBD2, and the lack of DNA leaves this call unchecked. Germline assignment: CDR1 MNHEY and CDR2 SVGAGI. The CDR3 extends over 18 amino acids. The CDR3 is CASSYLAGVRINLGELFF.

This chain joins TRBV6-2 or TRBV6-3 and TRBJ2-2; the TCRdb D gene call, TRBD1, has no DNA to confirm it. This CDR3 region has 15 residues. Per the germline V gene, CDR1 is MNHEY and CDR2 is SVGEGT. The CDR3: CASSYALGGIGELFF.

The chain uses TRBV28 and TRBJ1-1; no DNA is available, so the TRBD1 call from TCRdb remains unchecked. This CDR3 has 11 amino acids. The V gene's germline CDR1 is MDHEN and CDR2 SYDVKM. CDR3: CASRVGIGAFF.

The rearrangement links TRBV5-1 to TRBJ2-1; the D call from TCRdb, TRBD1, cannot be confirmed without DNA. The germline gives CDR1 SGHRS, CDR2 YFSETQ. The CDR3 runs 19 residues. CDR3 region: CASSLALAGKGSSYNEQFF. Combining the CDR3 with reference TRBV5-1 and TRBJ2-1 gives the whole variable domain KAGVTQTPRYLIKTRGQQVTLSCSPISGHRSVSWYQQTPGQGLQFLFEYFSETQRNKGNFPGRFSGRQFSNSRSEMNVSTLELGDSALYLCASSLALAGKGSSYNEQFFGPGTRLTVL.

V usage is TRBV18 and J usage is TRBJ1-1; TCRdb names TRBD1, which stays unverified in the absence of DNA. Per the germline V gene, CDR1 is KGHSH and CDR2 is LQKENI. The CDR3 is 15 amino acids. The CDR3 reads CASSLKQAMNTEAFF.

The chain joins TRBV3-1 to TRBJ2-1. This CDR3 is built from 12 residues. Germline CDR1 and CDR2: LGHDT and YNNKEL (reference sequence). The CDR3 spells CASSQVNGEQFF.